A selection of T cell receptor beta chains follows, all from one sample in a study of follicular helper T cells after annual influenza vaccination. The data were produced by immunoSEQ multiplex PCR, yet TCRdb's version contains in-frame clones alone and is incomplete. Counted here are roughly 10,000 clones, roughly four fifths occurring once; the ten biggest clones make up less than 0.95%. The source was CXCR5- memory CD4+ T cells sorted from blood, collected 6 weeks after influenza vaccination. The receptors originated from an adult who received the influenza vaccine. Each CDR3 is given with its conserved first and last residue. Fields, in order: clone size, D gene, J gene, V gene, CDR3 DNA, CDR3 protein. A D gene is named only where the DNA matches it firmly. Expanded clones are given a class, and other clones once, few, many or no size at all.

. | . | TRBJ2-5 | TRBV4-3 | TGCGCCAGCAGCCAAGACTTAAGAATGGAGACCCAGTACTTC | CASSQDLRMETQYF
. | . | TRBJ2-1 | TRBV5-1 | TGCGCCAGCAGCTTGGAGTTAGTACGAAACAATGAGCAGTTCTTC | CASSLELVRNNEQFF
. | . | TRBJ1-6 | TRBV7-2 | TGTGCCAGCAGCTTAGGGGGTTCATCATCCCTCCACTTT | CASSLGGSSSLHF
. | TRBD1 | TRBJ1-5 | TRBV19 | TGTGCCAGTAGGGTCGGGACAGGGGCAATCCCAAGCAATCAGCCCCAGCATTTT | CASRVGTGAIPSNQPQHF
once | TRBD1 | TRBJ2-5 | TRBV5-6 | TGTGCCAGCAGCTCAATCGACAGGGGAAGAGAGACCCAGTACTTC | CASSSIDRGRETQYF
. | TRBD1 | TRBJ1-2 | TRBV27 | TGTGCCAGCAGGACAGGGACCTATGGCTACACCTTC | CASRTGTYGYTF
. | . | TRBJ2-5 | TRBV7-6 | TGTGCCAGCAGCTTGGGGGGCGGGGCACAAGAGACCCAGTACTTC | CASSLGGGAQETQYF
. | . | TRBJ1-6 | TRBV18 | TGTGCCAGCTCACCGGCGAGCTCCTATAATTCACCCCTCCACTTT | CASSPASSYNSPLHF
. | . | TRBJ1-6 | TRBV27 | TGTGCCAGCAGGACTTTAAGCTCCTATAATTCACCCCTCCACTTT | CASRTLSSYNSPLHF
few | . | TRBJ1-2 | TRBV5-1 | TGCGCCAGCAGCTTCTCCTGGGGCGAGGATAACTATGGCTACACCTTC | CASSFSWGEDNYGYTF
. | . | TRBJ2-2 | TRBV7-9 | TGTGCCAGCAGCTTCCGGGGCGAGAACACCGGGGAGCTGTTTTTT | CASSFRGENTGELFF
. | . | TRBJ2-3 | TRBV11-3 | TGTGCCAGCAGCACGCAGCAGGGATATACGCAGTATTTT | CASSTQQGYTQYF
. | TRBD1 | TRBJ2-7 | TRBV19 | TGTGCCAGTAGTTCCCCTAGAGACAGGGGAAAGGACGAGCAGTACTTC | CASSSPRDRGKDEQYF
. | . | TRBJ2-7 | TRBV10-3 | TGTGCCATCAGTGCTCGAGTCTACGAGCAGTACTTC | CAISARVYEQYF
. | TRBD1 | TRBJ2-2 | TRBV7-2 | TGTGCCAGCAGCTTAGAGTTCAGGGGGCCCAACGGGGAGCTGTTTTTT | CASSLEFRGPNGELFF
. | . | TRBJ1-2 | TRBV7-9 | TGTGCCAGCAGCTTAGCTGGGGGCGGCTATGGCTACACCTTC | CASSLAGGGYGYTF
. | TRBD1 | TRBJ1-5 | TRBV15 | TGTGCCACCAGCAGAGAGCGGACAGGGGGTCAGCCCCAGCATTTT | CATSRERTGGQPQHF
. | . | TRBJ2-2 | TRBV7-2 | TGTGCCAGCAAATTCCGCGGCACCGGGGAGCTGTTTTTT | CASKFRGTGELFF
. | . | TRBJ1-3 | TRBV6-5 | TGTGCCAGCAGTTACTCGAAGAGGCCCGGAAACACCATATATTTT | CASSYSKRPGNTIYF